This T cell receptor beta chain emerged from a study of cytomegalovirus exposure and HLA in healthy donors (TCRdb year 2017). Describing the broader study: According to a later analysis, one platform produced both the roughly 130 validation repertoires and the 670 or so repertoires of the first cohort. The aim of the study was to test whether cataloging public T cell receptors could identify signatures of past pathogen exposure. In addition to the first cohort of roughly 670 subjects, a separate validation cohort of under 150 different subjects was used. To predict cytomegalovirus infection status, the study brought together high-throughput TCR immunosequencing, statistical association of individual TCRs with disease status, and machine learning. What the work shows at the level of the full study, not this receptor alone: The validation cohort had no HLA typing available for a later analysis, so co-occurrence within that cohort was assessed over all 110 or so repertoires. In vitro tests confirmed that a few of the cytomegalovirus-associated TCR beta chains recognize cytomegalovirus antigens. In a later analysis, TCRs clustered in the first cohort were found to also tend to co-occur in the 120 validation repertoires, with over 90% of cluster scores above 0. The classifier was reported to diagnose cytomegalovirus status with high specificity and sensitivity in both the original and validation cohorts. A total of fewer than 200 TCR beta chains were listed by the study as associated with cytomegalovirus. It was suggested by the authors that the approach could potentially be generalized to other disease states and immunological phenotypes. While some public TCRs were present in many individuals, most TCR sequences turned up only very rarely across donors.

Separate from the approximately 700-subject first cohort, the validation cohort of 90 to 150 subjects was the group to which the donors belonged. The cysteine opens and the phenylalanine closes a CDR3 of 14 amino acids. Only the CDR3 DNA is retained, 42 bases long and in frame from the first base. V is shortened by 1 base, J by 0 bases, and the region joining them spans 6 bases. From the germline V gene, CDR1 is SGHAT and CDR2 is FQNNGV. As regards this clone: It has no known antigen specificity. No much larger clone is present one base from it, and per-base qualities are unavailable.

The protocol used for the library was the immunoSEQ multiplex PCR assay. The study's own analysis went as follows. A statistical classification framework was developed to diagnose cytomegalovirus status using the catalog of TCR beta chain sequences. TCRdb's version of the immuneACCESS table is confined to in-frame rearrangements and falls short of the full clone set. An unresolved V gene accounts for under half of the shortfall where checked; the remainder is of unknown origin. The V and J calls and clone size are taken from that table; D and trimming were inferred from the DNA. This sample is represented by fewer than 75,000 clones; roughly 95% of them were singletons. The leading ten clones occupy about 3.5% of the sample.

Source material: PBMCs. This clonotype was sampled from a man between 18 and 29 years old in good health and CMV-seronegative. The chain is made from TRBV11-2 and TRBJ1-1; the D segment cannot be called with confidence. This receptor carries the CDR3 CASSLVEMNTEAFF. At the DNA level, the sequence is TGTGCCAGCAGCTTAGTAGAAATGAACACTGAAGCTTTCTTT.